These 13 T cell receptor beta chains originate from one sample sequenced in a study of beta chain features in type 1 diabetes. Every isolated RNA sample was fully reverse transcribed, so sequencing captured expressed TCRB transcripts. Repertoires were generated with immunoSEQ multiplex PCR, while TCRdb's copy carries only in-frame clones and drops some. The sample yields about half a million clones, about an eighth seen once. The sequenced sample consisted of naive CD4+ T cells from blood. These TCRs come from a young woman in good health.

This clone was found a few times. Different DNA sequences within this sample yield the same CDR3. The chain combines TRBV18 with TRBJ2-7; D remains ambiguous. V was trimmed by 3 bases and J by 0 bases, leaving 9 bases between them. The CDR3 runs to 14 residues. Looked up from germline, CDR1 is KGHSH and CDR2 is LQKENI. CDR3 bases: TGTGCCAGCTCACCTGTGGGTCACTCCTACGAGCAGTACGTC. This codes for CASSPVGHSYEQYV.

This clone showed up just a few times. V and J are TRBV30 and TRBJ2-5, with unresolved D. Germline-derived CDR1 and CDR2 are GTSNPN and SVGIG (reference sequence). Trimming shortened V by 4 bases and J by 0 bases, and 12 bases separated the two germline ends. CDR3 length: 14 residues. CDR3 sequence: CAWKRNQYQETQYF. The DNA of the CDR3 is TGTGCCTGGAAACGCAACCAGTACCAAGAGACCCAGTACTTC.

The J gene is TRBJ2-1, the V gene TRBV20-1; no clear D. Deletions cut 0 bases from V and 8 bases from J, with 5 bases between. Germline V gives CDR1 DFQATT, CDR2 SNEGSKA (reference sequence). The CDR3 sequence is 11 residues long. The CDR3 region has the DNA TGCAGTGCTAGAGAGACCGATGAGCAGTTCTTC. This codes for CSARETDEQFF.

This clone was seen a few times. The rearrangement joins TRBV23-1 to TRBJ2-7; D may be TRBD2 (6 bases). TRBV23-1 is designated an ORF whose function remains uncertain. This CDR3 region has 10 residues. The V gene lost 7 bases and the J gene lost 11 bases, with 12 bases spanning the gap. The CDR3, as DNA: TGCGCCAGCACCCGGGACTCTGAGTACTTC. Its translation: CASTRDSEYF.

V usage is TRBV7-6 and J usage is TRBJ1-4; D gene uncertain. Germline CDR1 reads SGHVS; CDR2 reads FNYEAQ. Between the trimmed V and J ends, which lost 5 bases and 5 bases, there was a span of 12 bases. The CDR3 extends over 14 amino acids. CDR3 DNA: TGTGCCAGCAGCCGGCTCCCGAGAAATGAAAAACTGTTTTTT. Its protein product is CASSRLPRNEKLFF.

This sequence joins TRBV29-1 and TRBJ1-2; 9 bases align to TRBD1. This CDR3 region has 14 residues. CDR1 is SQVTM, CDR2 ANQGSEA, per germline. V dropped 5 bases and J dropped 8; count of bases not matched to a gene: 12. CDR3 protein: CSVPPGQGFLGYTF. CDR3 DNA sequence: TGCAGCGTTCCCCCGGGACAGGGTTTTTTGGGCTACACCTTC.

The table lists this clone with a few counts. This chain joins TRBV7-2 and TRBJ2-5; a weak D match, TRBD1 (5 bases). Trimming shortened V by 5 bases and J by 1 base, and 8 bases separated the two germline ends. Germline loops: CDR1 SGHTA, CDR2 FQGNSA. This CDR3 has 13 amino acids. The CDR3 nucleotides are TGTGCCAGCAGCAGACAGATCCAAGAGACCCAGTACTTC. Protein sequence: CASSRQIQETQYF. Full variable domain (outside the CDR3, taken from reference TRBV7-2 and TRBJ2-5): GAGVSQSPSNKVTEKGKDVELRCDPISGHTALYWYRQSLGQGLEFLIYFQGNSAPDKSGLPSDRFSAERTGGSVSTLTIQRTQQEDSAVYLCASSRQIQETQYFGPGTRLLVL.

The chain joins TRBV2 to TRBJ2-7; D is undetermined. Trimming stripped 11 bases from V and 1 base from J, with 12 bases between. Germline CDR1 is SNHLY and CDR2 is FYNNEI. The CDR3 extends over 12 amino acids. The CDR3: CALRVESYEQYF. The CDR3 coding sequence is TGTGCCCTAAGGGTGGAGTCCTACGAGCAGTACTTC.

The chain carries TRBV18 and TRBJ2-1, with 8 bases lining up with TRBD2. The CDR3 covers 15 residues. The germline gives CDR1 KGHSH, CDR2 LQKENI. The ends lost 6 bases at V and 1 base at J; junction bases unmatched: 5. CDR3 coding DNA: TGTGCCAGCTCGCCTTCTAGCGGGTCCTACAATGAGCAGTTCTTC. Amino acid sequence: CASSPSSGSYNEQFF.

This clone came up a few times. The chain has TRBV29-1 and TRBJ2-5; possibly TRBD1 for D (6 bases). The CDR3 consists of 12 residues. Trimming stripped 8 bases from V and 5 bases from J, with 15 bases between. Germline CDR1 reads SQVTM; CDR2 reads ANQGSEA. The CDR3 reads CSYLGQRETQYF. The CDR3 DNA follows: TGCAGCTACCTCGGACAGAGGGAGACCCAGTACTTC.

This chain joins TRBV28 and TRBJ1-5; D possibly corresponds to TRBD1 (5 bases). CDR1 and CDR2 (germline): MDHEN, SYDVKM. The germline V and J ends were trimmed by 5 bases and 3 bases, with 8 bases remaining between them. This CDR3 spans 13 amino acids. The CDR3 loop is CASSTRDNQPQHF. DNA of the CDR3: TGTGCCAGCAGTACCAGGGACAATCAGCCCCAGCATTTT.

The CDR3 DNA reads as TGTGCCTGGAGCCGGACGGGGGGTGAGCAGTTCTTC. It codes for CAWSRTGGEQFF. The chain links TRBV30 to TRBJ2-1, with 7 bases lining up with TRBD2. The CDR3 spans 12 residues. CDR1 and CDR2 from the germline V gene are GTSNPN and SVGIG (reference sequence). J gave up 9 bases and V 3 bases, and 5 bases lay outside the gene matches.

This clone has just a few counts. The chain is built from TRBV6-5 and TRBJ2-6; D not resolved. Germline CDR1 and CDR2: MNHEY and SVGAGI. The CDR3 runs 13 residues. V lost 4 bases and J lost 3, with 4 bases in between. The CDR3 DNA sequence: TGTGCCAGCAGTTGGAGTGGGGCCAACGTCCTGACTTTC. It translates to CASSWSGANVLTF.